The 18 T cell receptor beta chains below all came from one sample that was sequenced in a study of blood T cell repertoires in COVID-19. The repertoire was sequenced with immunoSEQ multiplex PCR; TCRdb's copy has only in-frame clones and lacks some. The table has 200,000 to 250,000 clones, approximately 84% seen once. Sequencing was done on a sample of peripheral blood. The receptors stem from a man older than 75 with acute or convalescent COVID-19.

The chain joins TRBV4-2 to TRBJ2-1; the match to TRBD2 covers 8 bases. Germline assignment: CDR1 LGHNA and CDR2 YNFKEQ. V lost 1 base to trimming and J lost 2 bases; unmatched junction nucleotides: 10. This CDR3 has 18 amino acids. The CDR3 DNA reads as TGTGCCAGCAGCCAAGGCGGGAATAGCGGGGACCCCTACAATGAGCAGTTCTTC. Encoded protein: CASSQGGNSGDPYNEQFF.

This sequence joins TRBV7-9 and TRBJ1-2; 8 nucleotides match TRBD1. Germline V gene lookup returns CDR1 SEHNR and CDR2 FQNEAQ (reference sequence). The CDR3 is made up of 16 amino acids. V was pared by 0 bases and J by 6 bases, with 9 bases of the junction left unmatched. The CDR3 DNA is TGTGCCAGCAGCTTAGCCCGGACAGGGTATTATCATGGCTACACCTTC. The encoded protein is CASSLARTGYYHGYTF.

The chain links TRBV11-2 to TRBJ2-7; 7 nucleotides match TRBD2. Trimming removed 1 base from V and 3 bases from J; junction bases left unmatched: 0. This CDR3 contains 13 residues. Germline V gene data show CDR1 as SGHAT and CDR2 as FQNNGV. For the CDR3, the DNA is TGTGCCAGCAGCTTAGGCGGGAGCTACGAGCAGTACGTC. Amino acid sequence: CASSLGGSYEQYV.

The chain uses TRBV3-1 (or the pseudogene TRBV3-2) and TRBJ2-1; 9 nucleotides align to TRBD1. V gave up 4 bases and J gave up 9 bases; unmatched junction bases: 10. The CDR3 covers 15 residues. In germline, CDR1 is LGHDT, CDR2 YNNKEL (reference sequence). The CDR3 loop is CASSLLDRGGTEQFF. In DNA, the CDR3 is TGTGCCAGCAGCCTCCTGGACAGGGGAGGGACTGAGCAGTTCTTC.

The gene calls are TRBV9 and TRBJ2-2, with a weak D call TRBD2 (5 bases). CDR1 and CDR2 from the germline V gene are SGDLS and YYNGEE. The CDR3 sequence is 14 residues long. Deletions cut 4 bases from V and 5 bases from J, with 12 bases between. This CDR3 reads CASSIRGGTGELFF. CDR3 DNA sequence: TGTGCCAGCAGCATTCGGGGTGGGACCGGGGAGCTGTTTTTT. Full variable domain (missing parts from reference TRBV9 and TRBJ2-2): DSGVTQTPKHLITATGQRVTLRCSPRSGDLSVYWYQQSLDQGLQFLIQYYNGEERAKGNILERFSAQQFPDLHSELNLSSLELGDSALYFCASSIRGGTGELFFGEGSRLTVL.

The chain uses TRBV14 and TRBJ2-7; D is possibly TRBD1 (7 bases). The CDR3 contains 14 residues. V was cut by 4 bases and J by 4 bases, with 14 bases left in between. Germline V gene lookup returns CDR1 SGHDN and CDR2 FVKESK. CDR3 DNA sequence: TGTGCCAGCAGCCGCGGGACAGTTACTTACGAGCAGTACTTC. As protein: CASSRGTVTYEQYF.

This clone was counted between two and nine times. This chain links TRBV4-1 with TRBJ1-5, with TRBD1 matching over 10 bases. The CDR3 consists of 17 residues. Germline trimming cut 0 bases from V and 5 bases from J; bases unmatched to any gene: 7. The germline V gene has CDR1 MGHRA and CDR2 YSYEKL. In DNA form, the CDR3 reads TGCGCCAGCAGCCAAGATGGGAAGGGACAGGGGTATCAGCCCCAGCATTTT. Translating gives CASSQDGKGQGYQPQHF.

The rearrangement links TRBV2 to TRBJ1-2, with TRBD1 as a possible D gene (5 bases). CDR1 SNHLY and CDR2 FYNNEI come from the germline V gene. V gave up 6 bases and J gave up 0 bases, with 14 bases separating them. The CDR3 sequence is 15 residues long. The CDR3 spells CASRLQAIANYGYTF. The DNA of the CDR3 is TGTGCCAGCAGACTACAGGCGATAGCTAACTATGGCTACACCTTC.

V and J are TRBV5-6 and TRBJ1-6; the D gene is possibly TRBD1 (5 bases). V gave up 4 bases and J gave up 6 bases, with 14 bases separating them. The CDR3 is made up of 15 amino acids. Germline V gene data show CDR1 as SGHDT and CDR2 as YYEEEE. CDR3 loop: CASSVQGYVNSPLHF. The CDR3 DNA reads as TGTGCCAGCAGCGTCCAGGGCTACGTTAATTCACCCCTCCACTTT. Drawing the rest from reference TRBV5-6 and TRBJ1-6, the complete variable domain is DAGVTQSPTHLIKTRGQQVTLRCSPKSGHDTVSWYQQALGQGPQFIFQYYEEEERQRGNFPDRFSGHQFPNYSSELNVNALLLGDSALYLCASSVQGYVNSPLHFGNGTRLTVT.

The chain links TRBV11-3 to TRBJ2-1; 10 nucleotides line up with TRBD2. V shed 6 bases and J 0 bases; nucleotides not matched to a gene: 5. The CDR3 spans 16 residues. Germline V gene lookup returns CDR1 SGHNT and CDR2 YENEEA. The CDR3: CASRGLADSSYNEQFF. The CDR3 DNA follows: TGTGCCAGCAGAGGACTAGCGGATAGCTCCTACAATGAGCAGTTCTTC.

The chain links TRBV7-6 to TRBJ2-3; the match to TRBD2 covers 10 bases. CDR3 length: 16 amino acids. CDR1 SGHVS and CDR2 FNYEAQ come from the germline V gene. The J segment lost 4 bases and the V segment lost 0 bases, leaving 4 bases of the junction unmatched. CDR3: CASSLALAGAADTQYF. The CDR3 nucleotides are TGTGCCAGCAGCTTAGCGCTAGCGGGAGCGGCAGATACGCAGTATTTT.

This rearrangement joins TRBV5-1 to TRBJ1-1; 7 bases line up with TRBD1. This CDR3 comprises 16 residues. Looked up from germline, CDR1 is SGHRS and CDR2 is YFSETQ. Germline trimming cut 2 bases from V and 10 bases from J; bases unmatched to any gene: 17. The CDR3 loop is CASSLLVTGSFGGAFF. The CDR3 nucleotides read TGCGCCAGCAGCTTACTGGTGACAGGGTCTTTTGGTGGAGCTTTCTTT.

The CDR3 spells CASSFGFQGPTYEQYV. The DNA of the CDR3 is TGTGCCAGCAGCTTTGGTTTTCAGGGGCCGACCTACGAGCAGTACGTC. The V gene is TRBV5-5, the J gene TRBJ2-7, with D tentatively TRBD1 (6 bases). The V gene lost 2 bases and the J gene lost 2 bases, with 17 bases spanning the gap. The CDR3 spans 16 residues. Germline-derived CDR1 and CDR2 are SGHKS and YYEKEE (reference sequence).

The chain couples TRBV24-1 to TRBJ1-5, with TRBD1 as a possible D gene (6 bases). Germline V gene sequence: CDR1 KGHDR, CDR2 SFDVKD. The CDR3 runs to 12 residues. Trimming removed 6 bases from V and 16 bases from J, with 18 bases in between. DNA of the CDR3: TGTGCCACCAGTACAGGACAGTCTCCTCAACATTTT. Translated: CATSTGQSPQHF.

V gene TRBV7-8 combines with J gene TRBJ2-2, with 9 nucleotides matching TRBD2. The CDR3 has 16 residues. Per the germline V gene, CDR1 is SGHVS and CDR2 is FQNEAQ. V gave up 4 bases and J gave up 5 bases; unmatched junction bases: 8. The CDR3 region has the DNA TGTGCCAGCAGCTCCGGGACTAGCTCGTTGACCGGGGAGCTGTTTTTT. It encodes CASSSGTSSLTGELFF.

The CDR3 loop reads CATSRAATGLIQFF. Written as DNA, the CDR3 is TGTGCCACCAGCAGAGCGGCTACAGGATTGATCCAGTTCTTC. The chain uses TRBV15 and TRBJ2-1, with D perhaps matching TRBD1 (5 bases). This CDR3 contains 14 residues. V lost 1 base, J lost 13 bases, and 17 bases lay in between. From germline, CDR1 is LNHNV and CDR2 YYDKDF (reference sequence). Variable domain in full (rest from reference TRBV15 and TRBJ2-1): DAMVIQNPRYQVTQFGKPVTLSCSQTLNHNVMYWYQQKSSQAPKLLFHYYDKDFNNEADTPDNFQSRRPNTSFCFLDIRSPGLGDTAMYLCATSRAATGLIQFFGPGTRLTVL.

This sequence joins TRBV5-1 and TRBJ2-3; tentatively, D is TRBD2 (5 bases). The germline gives CDR1 SGHRS, CDR2 YFSETQ. Trimming shortened V by 7 bases and J by 5 bases, and 11 bases separated the two germline ends. The CDR3 covers 12 residues. Here the CDR3 reads CASGLRGDTQYF. CDR3 nucleotides: TGCGCCAGCGGACTTAGAGGAGATACGCAGTATTTT.

The genes are TRBV6-1 and TRBJ2-3; D perhaps matches TRBD1 (5 bases). CDR1 and CDR2 from the germline V gene are MNHNS and SASEGT. CDR3 length equals 16 residues. The ends were cut back, 6 bases at V and 0 bases at J, with 16 bases in the middle. CDR3 protein: CASSEMRQTSTDTQYF. The CDR3 DNA follows: TGTGCCAGCAGCGAAATGAGACAGACTAGCACAGATACGCAGTATTTT.